The TCR beta chain under discussion was sequenced for a study of control samples from healthy donors and cancer patients. This clone appeared once. The data were produced by immunoSEQ multiplex PCR, yet TCRdb's version contains in-frame clones alone and is incomplete. The table includes about 160,000 clones, 70% to 90% detected once. The germline V gene has CDR1 SGHNT and CDR2 YYREEE (reference sequence). The CDR3 spans 16 residues. V shed 0 bases, J shed 4 bases, and the junction held 5 bases outside the gene matches. Material for sequencing was blood. The sequence was obtained from a young man in good health. The rearrangement joins TRBV5-4 to TRBJ1-2, with 11 bases lining up with TRBD1. CDR3 DNA sequence: TGTGCCAGCAGCTTGGATACGGGGACAGGGGGCTATGGCTACACCTTC. It yields the protein CASSLDTGTGGYGYTF.